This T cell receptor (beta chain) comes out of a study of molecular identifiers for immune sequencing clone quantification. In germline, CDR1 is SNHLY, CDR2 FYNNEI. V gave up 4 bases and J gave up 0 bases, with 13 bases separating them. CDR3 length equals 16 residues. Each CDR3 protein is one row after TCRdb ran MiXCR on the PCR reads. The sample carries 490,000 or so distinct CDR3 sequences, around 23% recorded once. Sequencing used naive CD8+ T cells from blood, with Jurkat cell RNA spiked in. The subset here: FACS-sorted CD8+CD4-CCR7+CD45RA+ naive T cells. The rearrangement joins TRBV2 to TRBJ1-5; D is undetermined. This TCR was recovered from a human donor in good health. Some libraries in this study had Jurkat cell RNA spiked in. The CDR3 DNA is TGTGCCAGCAGTGGGGATTTTGTCTATAGCAATCAGCCCCAGCATTTT. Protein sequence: CASSGDFVYSNQPQHF.